This T cell receptor (beta chain) was identified in a study of CD8 T cells in ankylosing spondylitis. Findings and caveats of the study: Earlier literature documents some of the motif variants in reactive arthritis synovial fluid and blood.

CDR1 and CDR2 (germline): SGHRS, YFSETQ. The V gene lost 4 bases and the J gene lost 4 bases, with 14 bases spanning the gap. The CDR3 extends over 14 amino acids. Points on this clonotype: Its antigen remains unidentified.

Quantitative 5'-RACE with molecular barcodes was used to make the TCR beta libraries. TCRdb passed the 5' RACE reads through MiXCR, listing each CDR3 protein once. In the table there are a few hundred thousand distinct CDR3 sequences, 20% of which are singletons. V usage is TRBV5-1 and J usage is TRBJ1-1; the D gene is possibly TRBD1 (5 bases). The sequence was obtained from a male donor with ankylosing spondylitis or in good health (not recorded which). Material for sequencing was blood, either unsorted or a sorted T cell fraction (not recorded which). The chain's CDR3 is CASSPIPDITEAFF. CDR3 bases: TGCGCCAGCAGCCCCATCCCGGACATCACTGAAGCTTTCTTT.